This T cell receptor (beta chain) was found in a study of blood T cell repertoires in COVID-19. The V and J ends lost 1 base and 4 bases, in that order; junction bases with no gene match: 4. The CDR3 extends over 15 amino acids. The germline V gene has CDR1 LGHNT and CDR2 FRNRAP. Study members were between roughly 18 and 100 years old and lived in 20 to 25 US regions. Participants were placed into cohorts based on the clinical history they reported. Per the study methods: Quantification of nucleated cells was approximated via reference gene primer amplification. Assay used: immunoSEQ multiplex PCR; TCRdb lists only in-frame clones, some missing. Clone size and the V and J calls come from that table; the DNA yielded D and trimming. This sample has under 350,000 clones, with around 86% found just once. This clone was seen more than once but under ten times.

The gene calls are TRBV12-5 and TRBJ1-5; 7 bases agree with TRBD1. The sample was PBMCs or T cells enriched from blood (not recorded which). The TCR sequence derives from a woman between 35 and 50 years old with acute COVID-19. CDR3 protein: CASGLASTGNQPQHF. The CDR3 nucleotides are TGTGCTAGTGGTTTGGCCTCGACAGGGAATCAGCCCCAGCATTTT.